The text below deals with one TCR beta chain. The target antigen is unknown. The patients, who ranged from 18 to 65 in age, presented with newly diagnosed hyperthyroidism lasting under 2 months. Lactation, pregnancy, other autoimmune disease or uncontrolled infection excluded patients. This entry belongs to a study of T cells in Graves' hyperthyroidism and ophthalmopathy. Whole-study results and caveats: Classification by a 13 V-J model distinguished ophthalmopathy from stable hyperthyroidism. Blood also held most thyroid clonotypes expanded beyond 0.001.

Trimming shortened V by 4 bases and J by 3 bases, and 10 bases separated the two germline ends. Germline V gives CDR1 SGDLS, CDR2 YYNGEE. CDR3 length equals 14 residues. Template material for amplifying TCR beta CDR3 regions consisted of RNA transcripts. The study used the HTBI primer set for a first-round RT-PCR of the TCR CDR3. TCRdb recomputed calls from the multiplex PCR reads with MiXCR, one row per CDR3 protein. The table shows roughly 160,000 distinct CDR3 sequences, with 9.4% occurring only once. The receptor comes from a woman aged 18 to 35 with Graves' hyperthyroidism that later progressed to Graves' ophthalmopathy. The specimen sequenced was blood. This chain connects TRBV9 to TRBJ2-2; perhaps TRBD1 as D (6 bases). The DNA of the CDR3 is TGTGCCAGCAGCCCAAACAGGGACACCGGGGAGCTGTTTTTT. Amino acids: CASSPNRDTGELFF.